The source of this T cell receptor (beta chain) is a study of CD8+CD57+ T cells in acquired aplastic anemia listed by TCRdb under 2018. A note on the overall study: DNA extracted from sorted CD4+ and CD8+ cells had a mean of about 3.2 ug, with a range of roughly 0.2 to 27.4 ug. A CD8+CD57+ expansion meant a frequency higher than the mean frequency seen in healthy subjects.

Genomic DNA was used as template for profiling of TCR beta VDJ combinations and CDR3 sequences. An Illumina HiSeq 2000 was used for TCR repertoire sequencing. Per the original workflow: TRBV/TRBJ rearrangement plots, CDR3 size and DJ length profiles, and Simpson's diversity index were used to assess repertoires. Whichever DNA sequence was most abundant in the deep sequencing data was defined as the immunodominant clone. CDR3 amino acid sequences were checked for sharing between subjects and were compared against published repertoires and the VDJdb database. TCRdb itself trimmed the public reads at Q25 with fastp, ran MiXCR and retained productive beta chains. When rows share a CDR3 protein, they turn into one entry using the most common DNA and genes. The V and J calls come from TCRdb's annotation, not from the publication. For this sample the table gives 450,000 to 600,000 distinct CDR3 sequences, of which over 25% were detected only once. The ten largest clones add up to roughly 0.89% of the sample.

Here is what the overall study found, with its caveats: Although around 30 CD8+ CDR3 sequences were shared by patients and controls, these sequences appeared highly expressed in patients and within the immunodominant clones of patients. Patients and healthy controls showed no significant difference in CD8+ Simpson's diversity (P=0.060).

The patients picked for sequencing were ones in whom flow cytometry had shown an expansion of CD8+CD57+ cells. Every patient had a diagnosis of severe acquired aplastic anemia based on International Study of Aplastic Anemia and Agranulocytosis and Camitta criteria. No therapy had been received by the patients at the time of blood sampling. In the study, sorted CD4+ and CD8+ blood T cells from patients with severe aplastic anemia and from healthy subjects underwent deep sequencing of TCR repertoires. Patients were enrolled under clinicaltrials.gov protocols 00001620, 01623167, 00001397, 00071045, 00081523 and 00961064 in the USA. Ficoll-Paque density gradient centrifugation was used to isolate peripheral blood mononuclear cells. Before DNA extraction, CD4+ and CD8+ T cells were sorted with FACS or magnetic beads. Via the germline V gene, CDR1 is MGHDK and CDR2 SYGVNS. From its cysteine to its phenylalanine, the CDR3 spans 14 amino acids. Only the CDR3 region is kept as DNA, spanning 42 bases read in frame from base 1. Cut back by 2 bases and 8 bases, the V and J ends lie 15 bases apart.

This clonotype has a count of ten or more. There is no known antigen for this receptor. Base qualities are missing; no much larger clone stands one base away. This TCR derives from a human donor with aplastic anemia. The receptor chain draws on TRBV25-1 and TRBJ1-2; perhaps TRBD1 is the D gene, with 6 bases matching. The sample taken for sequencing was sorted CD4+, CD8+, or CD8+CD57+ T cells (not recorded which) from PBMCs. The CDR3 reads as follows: CASSEPGVEEGYTF. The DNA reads TGTGCCAGCAGTGAACCAGGGGTTGAGGAAGGCTACACCTTC.